The rows below give T cell receptor beta chains drawn from one sample of a study of Ad26.COV2.S vaccination and SARS-CoV-2 variants. Some clones are missing from TCRdb's copy, which holds only in-frame ones; the method was immunoSEQ multiplex PCR. The table lists roughly 450,000 clones, 80% to 95% of them singletons, with 9% to 15% in the top ten. This sample comprised peripheral blood, obtained in a trial of Ad26.COV2.S vaccine versus placebo. These receptors were taken from a person aged 18 to 59 who received the Ad26.COV2.S COVID-19 vaccine or a placebo. The CDR3 runs from the conserved cysteine through the conserved F or W. D genes are given only for firm matches. Expanded clones get a size class; other rows say once, few or many, or leave the size out.

d_gene,abundance,v_gene,j_gene,CDR3nt,CDR3aa
NA,NA,TRBV27,TRBJ1-1,TGTGCCAGCAGGCCCGGACAGTCGAAAGCTTTCTTT,CASRPGQSKAFF
NA,NA,TRBV7-2,TRBJ2-3,TGTGCCAGCAGCTTATCGTTTCTAGATACGCAGTATTTT,CASSLSFLDTQYF
TRBD1,NA,TRBV5-5,TRBJ1-2,TGTGCCAGCAGCACCGCCAACAGGGGAGGCTATGGCTACACCTTC,CASSTANRGGYGYTF
TRBD1,NA,TRBV27,TRBJ1-5,TGTGCCAGCGCGGGACAGGGGGCCGATCAGCCCCAGCATTTT,CASAGQGADQPQHF
NA,NA,TRBV7-9,TRBJ2-3,TGTGCCAGCAGCTTAGCGGAGGGGACTAGCACAGATACGCAGTATTTT,CASSLAEGTSTDTQYF
NA,NA,TRBV27,TRBJ2-7,TGTGCCAGTAGAAACAGGTCGATGTCGTCCTACGAGCAGTACTTC,CASRNRSMSSYEQYF
NA,few,TRBV5-5,TRBJ2-7,TGTGCCAGCAGCAAGGGCCTTTTTAGCCGGGGAGCGTCCTACGAGCAGTACTTC,CASSKGLFSRGASYEQYF
NA,NA,TRBV3-1/TRBV3-2,TRBJ1-4,TGTGCCAGCAGCCAGGACTTTCCCGGACTTGCGACTAATGAAAAACTGTTTTTT,CASSQDFPGLATNEKLFF
NA,NA,TRBV21-1,TRBJ2-2,TGTGCCAGCAGCAAGCCGGGGAACACCGGGGAGCTGTTTTTT,CASSKPGNTGELFF
TRBD2,once,TRBV18,TRBJ2-1,TGTGCCAGCTCACCACAGCCGGGAGGGCCCGGGAATGAGCAGTTCTTC,CASSPQPGGPGNEQFF
NA,NA,TRBV28,TRBJ2-7,TGTGCCAGCAGTTTTCGGGGGCTATCCTACGAGCAGTACTTC,CASSFRGLSYEQYF
TRBD2,NA,TRBV6-2/TRBV6-3,TRBJ2-1,TGTGCCAGCAGTTATAGGCTAGCGGGAGGAGGTCGGAATGAGCAGTTCTTC,CASSYRLAGGGRNEQFF
TRBD1,once,TRBV30,TRBJ2-2,TGTGCCTGGAGTAGAGGGGGTTCAGGGGGCAGGACCGGGGAGCTGTTTTTT,CAWSRGGSGGRTGELFF
NA,NA,TRBV25-1,TRBJ2-7,TGTGCCAGCAGTACGACCCAGACCTACGAGCAGTACTTC,CASSTTQTYEQYF
TRBD1,NA,TRBV7-9,TRBJ2-7,TGTGCCAGCAGCTTCACCATCCGGGAGGACAGGGGCTACGAGCAGTACTTC,CASSFTIREDRGYEQYF
NA,NA,TRBV4-3,TRBJ2-6,TGCGCCAGCAGCCAAGATCTGGGGGGGGCCCCCGCCTCTGGGGCCAACGTCCTGACTTTC,CASSQDLGGAPASGANVLTF
TRBD2,NA,TRBV7-2,TRBJ2-7,TGTGCCAGCAGCTTGCCAGCGGGAGGGTACGAGCAGTACTTC,CASSLPAGGYEQYF
TRBD2,NA,TRBV7-9,TRBJ2-1,TGTGCCAGCAGACCCGGACTAGCGGGAGCTGTCTGGGATGAGCAGTTCTTC,CASRPGLAGAVWDEQFF
NA,NA,TRBV2,TRBJ2-1,TGTGCCAGCAGCCAGGGGTCCTACAATGAGCAGTTCTTC,CASSQGSYNEQFF
NA,NA,TRBV7-9,TRBJ2-4,TGTGCCAGCAGCTACCCCCGAAGGGGCAACGAAAACATTCAGTACTTC,CASSYPRRGNENIQYF
TRBD2,NA,TRBV20-1,TRBJ2-1,TGCAGTGCTAGTGTACTAGCGGGAGACTATGAGCAGTTCTTC,CSASVLAGDYEQFF
TRBD2,once,TRBV5-1,TRBJ2-1,TGCGCCAGCACCTCAGTGGGACTAGCTGGTGAGCAGTTCTTC,CASTSVGLAGEQFF
NA,NA,TRBV11-2,TRBJ1-2,TGTGCCAGCAGCCCAAGCTATGGCTACACCTTC,CASSPSYGYTF